This entry concerns a single T cell receptor (beta chain). Using immunoSEQ multiplex PCR, the repertoire was profiled, and TCRdb retains in-frame clones only, with some absent. The sample includes some 9,800 clones, roughly 93% of them seen just once. The data were obtained in a study of control samples from healthy donors and cancer patients. This CDR3 spans 13 amino acids. Between the trimmed V and J ends, which lost 5 bases and 6 bases, there was a span of 13 bases. Germline CDR1 reads LNHDA; CDR2 reads SQIVND (reference sequence). J is TRBJ1-2 and V is TRBV19; D not resolved. Material for sequencing was PBMCs. The clonotype comes from a man between 60 and 75 years old with colorectal cancer. CDR3 nucleotide sequence: TGTGCCAGTAGTTGGAGTATCGGTGATGGCTACACCTTC. Amino acids: CASSWSIGDGYTF.